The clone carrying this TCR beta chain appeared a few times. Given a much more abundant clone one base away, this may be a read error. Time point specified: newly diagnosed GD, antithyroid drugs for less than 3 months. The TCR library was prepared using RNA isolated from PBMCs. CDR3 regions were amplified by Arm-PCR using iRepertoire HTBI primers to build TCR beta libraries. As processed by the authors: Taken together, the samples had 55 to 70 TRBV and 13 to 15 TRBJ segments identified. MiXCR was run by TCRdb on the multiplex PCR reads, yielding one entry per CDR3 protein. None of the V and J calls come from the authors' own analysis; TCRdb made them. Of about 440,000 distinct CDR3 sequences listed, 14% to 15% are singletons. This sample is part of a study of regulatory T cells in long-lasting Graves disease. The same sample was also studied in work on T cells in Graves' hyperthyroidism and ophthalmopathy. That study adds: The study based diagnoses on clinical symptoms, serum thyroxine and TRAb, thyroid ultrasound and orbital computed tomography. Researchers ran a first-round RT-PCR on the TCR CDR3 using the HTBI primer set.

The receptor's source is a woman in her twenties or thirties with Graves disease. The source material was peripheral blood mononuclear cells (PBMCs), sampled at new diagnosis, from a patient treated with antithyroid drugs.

The CDR3 bases are TGTGCCAGCGCACTAGCGGGATCAGCGTCCTACGAGCAGTACTTC. Translated: CASALAGSASYEQYF. The V and J genes are TRBV11-2 and TRBJ2-7, with 10 nucleotides matching TRBD2. V shed 8 bases and J 1 base; nucleotides not matched to a gene: 8. The CDR3 extends over 15 amino acids. Germline V gives CDR1 SGHAT, CDR2 FQNNGV.